The 13 T cell receptor beta chains below all came from one sample that was sequenced in a study of cytomegalovirus exposure and HLA in healthy donors. The PCR made use of 60 Vbeta and 13 Jbeta primers. Here immunoSEQ multiplex PCR was the method, and the copy in TCRdb shows in-frame clones only, minus some. The data show about 82,000 clones, more than 60% seen once. Sequenced sample: PBMCs. The receptors were sampled from a human donor in good health.

V and J are TRBV7-8 and TRBJ2-1, with 9 bases identical to TRBD1. J lost 3 bases, V lost 3 bases, and 3 bases had no gene match. The CDR3 contains 15 residues. In germline, CDR1 is SGHVS, CDR2 FQNEAQ. The CDR3 loop is CASSLTGGYYNEQFF. In nucleotides, the CDR3 is TGTGCCAGCAGCTTGACAGGGGGATACTACAATGAGCAGTTCTTC. The variable domain in full, completed from reference TRBV7-8 and TRBJ2-1, reads GAGVSQSPRYKVAKRGQDVALRCDPISGHVSLFWYQQALGQGPEFLTYFQNEAQLDKSGLPSDRFFAERPEGSVSTLKIQRTQQEDSAVYLCASSLTGGYYNEQFFGPGTRLTVL.

This chain uses TRBV9 with TRBJ2-2; 7 bases line up with TRBD1. Germline lookup yields CDR1 SGDLS and CDR2 YYNGEE. J gave up 0 bases and V 4 bases, and 6 bases lay outside the gene matches. The CDR3 extends over 16 amino acids. CDR3 nucleotides: TGTGCCAGCAGCAAAGGGGGCTCCGCGAACACCGGGGAGCTGTTTTTT. It codes for CASSKGGSANTGELFF. Drawing the rest from reference TRBV9 and TRBJ2-2, the complete variable domain is DSGVTQTPKHLITATGQRVTLRCSPRSGDLSVYWYQQSLDQGLQFLIQYYNGEERAKGNILERFSAQQFPDLHSELNLSSLELGDSALYFCASSKGGSANTGELFFGEGSRLTVL.

The CDR3 coding sequence is TGTGCCAGCAGCAAGTCCCGGGACAGGGGGCAAGACACTGAAGCTTTCTTT. It yields the protein CASSKSRDRGQDTEAFF. The chain employs TRBV21-1 and TRBJ1-1; no DNA check was done on the table's D call, TRBD1. TRBV21-1 is an annotated pseudogene. The CDR3 loop spans 17 amino acids.

The chain combines TRBV11-2 with TRBJ2-1; D is possibly TRBD1 (6 bases). Trimming took off 2 bases at V and 2 bases at J, with 13 bases between the two ends. The V gene's germline CDR1 is SGHAT and CDR2 FQNNGV. This CDR3 has 16 amino acids. The CDR3: CASSLPAGEPYNEQFF. CDR3 in DNA: TGTGCCAGCAGCTTACCGGCAGGGGAGCCCTACAATGAGCAGTTCTTC.

For this clone: At the DNA level, this CDR3 is encoded by other sequences in the same sample as well. J is TRBJ1-5 and V is TRBV7-2; D possibly corresponds to TRBD1 (6 bases). This CDR3 is 15 amino acids long. CDR1 and CDR2 from the germline V gene are SGHTA and FQGNSA. Trimming shortened V by 4 bases and J by 2 bases, and 12 bases separated the two germline ends. The DNA for the CDR3 is TGTGCCAGCAGCTCCACCAGGGGACGCAATCAGCCCCAGCATTTT. Its protein is CASSSTRGRNQPQHF. Combining the CDR3 with reference TRBV7-2 and TRBJ1-5 gives the whole variable domain GAGVSQSPSNKVTEKGKDVELRCDPISGHTALYWYRQSLGQGLEFLIYFQGNSAPDKSGLPSDRFSAERTGGSVSTLTIQRTQQEDSAVYLCASSSTRGRNQPQHFGDGTRLSIL.

The rearrangement links TRBV15 to TRBJ1-1; maybe TRBD1 (5 bases). Trimming took off 1 base at V and 0 bases at J, with 9 bases between the two ends. The CDR3 consists of 15 residues. From germline, CDR1 is LNHNV and CDR2 YYDKDF (reference sequence). CDR3: CATSRAARVNTEAFF. CDR3 DNA sequence: TGTGCCACCAGCAGAGCGGCCAGGGTGAACACTGAAGCTTTCTTT.

V and J are TRBV5-6 and TRBJ2-7; tentative D call: TRBD2 (5 bases). V lost 4 bases to trimming and J lost 5 bases, with 13 bases between them. This CDR3 is 13 amino acids long. Per the germline V gene, CDR1 is SGHDT and CDR2 is YYEEEE. The CDR3 loop reads CASSPWTGDEQYF. The CDR3, as DNA: TGTGCCAGCAGCCCCTGGACTGGCGACGAGCAGTACTTC.

CDR3 sequence: CASSLTYRSYEKLFF. CDR3 nucleotide sequence: TGTGCCAGCAGCTTAACTTACAGGAGTTATGAAAAACTGTTTTTT. V and J are TRBV7-9 and TRBJ1-4; weak D call: TRBD1 (5 bases). V was cut by 2 bases and J by 6 bases, with 13 bases left in between. This CDR3 contains 15 residues. CDR1 is SEHNR and CDR2 is FQNEAQ in the germline V gene (reference sequence).

This clone was found once. This chain links TRBV2 with TRBJ1-5, with 8 bases aligning to TRBD1. The CDR3 runs to 16 residues. The ends lost 3 bases at V and 0 bases at J; junction bases unmatched: 4. Germline lookup yields CDR1 SNHLY and CDR2 FYNNEI. Here the CDR3 DNA reads TGTGCCAGCAGTGAGGGACAGGTTTATAGCAATCAGCCCCAGCATTTT. This codes for CASSEGQVYSNQPQHF.

To note about this clone: One end of the junction fails to match germline, which may point to a read error. The V call is TRBV19, the J call TRBJ1-2, with D hard to call. There are 14 residues in the CDR3. In germline, CDR1 is LNHDA, CDR2 SQIVND (reference sequence). CDR3 protein: CASSTGEQRYSYPF. As DNA, the CDR3 is TGTGCCAGTAGTACTGGCGAGCAGCGCTATAGCTACCCCTTC.

The chain recombines TRBV7-2 with TRBJ2-1, with 8 bases aligning to TRBD1. Germline V gives CDR1 SGHTA, CDR2 FQGNSA. This CDR3 comprises 15 residues. After removal of 3 bases from V and 8 bases from J, the junction contained 9 bases not matched to a gene. Here the CDR3 DNA reads TGTGCCAGCAGCTTCCAGGGGGCCTCATTTGATGAGCAGTTCTTC. It is translated as CASSFQGASFDEQFF.

This chain uses TRBV27 with TRBJ1-2, with 9 bases fitting TRBD1. Trimming cost V 2 bases and J 5 bases; bases outside gene matches: 6. This CDR3 contains 15 residues. The V gene's germline CDR1 is MNHEY and CDR2 SMNVEV (reference sequence). The CDR3 is CASSLGGQGEYGYTF. CDR3 bases: TGTGCCAGCAGTTTAGGGGGACAGGGTGAGTATGGCTACACCTTC.

This clone was observed once. The chain carries TRBV6-6 and TRBJ1-6; D possibly corresponds to TRBD1 (5 bases). V lost 3 bases to trimming and J lost 5 bases, with 14 bases between them. The CDR3 length is 16 residues. Germline loops: CDR1 MNHNY, CDR2 SVGAGI (reference sequence). The CDR3 sequence is CASSYPPEGDNSPLHF. CDR3 nucleotide sequence: TGTGCCAGCAGTTATCCTCCCGAAGGGGATAATTCACCCCTCCACTTT.